The T cell receptor beta chain described here comes from a study of blood T cell repertoires in COVID-19. Here immunoSEQ multiplex PCR was the method, and the copy in TCRdb shows in-frame clones only, minus some. This repertoire shows hundreds of thousands of clones, about 85% found once; its top ten account for about 7.4%. Deletions cut 8 bases from V and 0 bases from J, with 11 bases between. This CDR3 is built from 13 residues. The chain couples TRBV12-3 or TRBV12-4 to TRBJ2-7; D might be TRBD2 (6 bases). The clonotype originates from an elderly woman with acute or convalescent COVID-19. The sequenced sample consisted of peripheral blood. CDR3 loop: CASGTGSSYEQYF. In DNA, the CDR3 is TGTGCCAGCGGGACTGGGAGCTCCTACGAGCAGTACTTC.